The T cell receptor beta chain under discussion was sequenced for a study of cytomegalovirus exposure and HLA in healthy donors. The study, taken as a whole, reports: The authors later linked a missense DCLRE1C variant to TCR beta V- and J-gene trimming.

With regard to this clone: Its antigen is not known.

The PCR employed 60 Vbeta primers together with 13 Jbeta primers. Sequencing was performed with immunoSEQ multiplex PCR; in TCRdb, only in-frame clones are kept and a portion is missing. This sample has under 200,000 clones, with 70% to 85% found just once. The CDR3 contains 14 residues. The germline V gene encodes CDR1 SGHRS and CDR2 YFSETQ. Trimming took 2 bases from V and 0 from J, leaving 7 bases between them. The specimen sequenced was PBMCs. This receptor was obtained from a man over 45 in good health and CMV-seropositive. V is TRBV5-1 and J is TRBJ2-3; D gene uncertain. CDR3 bases: TGCGCCAGCAGCTTCAAGACAAGCACAGATACGCAGTATTTT. Its translation is CASSFKTSTDTQYF.